These 8 T cell receptor beta chains share one sample of origin, sequenced in a study of shared T cell receptors in the human thymus. TCRdb keeps only in-frame clones here, not all; method: immunoSEQ multiplex PCR. In the table there are some 700,000 clones, 70% to 90% of which are singletons. The sample was also linked to a second study, of human thymus T cells.

Specimen: thymocytes. Receptors originate from a girl under two years old with a congenital heart defect.

V usage is TRBV5-1 and J usage is TRBJ2-1; 7 bases line up with TRBD2. V dropped 2 bases and J dropped 8; count of bases not matched to a gene: 19. Germline values: CDR1 SGHRS, CDR2 YFSETQ. The CDR3 sequence is 18 residues long. The CDR3 bases are TGCGCCAGCAGCTTCCCCGCAACACAACCGGGACTACTATATGAGCAGTTCTTC. It codes for CASSFPATQPGLLYEQFF.

This rearrangement joins TRBV5-1 to TRBJ1-2; 7 positions agree with TRBD1. The J segment lost 5 bases and the V segment lost 0 bases, leaving 7 bases of the junction unmatched. The CDR3 runs 15 residues. The germline CDR1 and CDR2 sequences are SGHRS and YFSETQ. DNA of the CDR3: TGCGCCAGCAGCTTGGTGGGGGACAGAGGTTATGGCTACACCTTC. Translated, it gives CASSLVGDRGYGYTF.

V and J are TRBV19 and TRBJ2-7; possible D gene TRBD2, 5 bases. CDR1 and CDR2 from the germline V gene are LNHDA and SQIVND (reference sequence). The CDR3 loop spans 13 amino acids. The V and J ends lost 1 base and 5 bases respectively, with 9 bases between them. The CDR3 protein is CASSIGTRNEQYF. The CDR3 DNA sequence: TGTGCCAGTAGTATAGGAACTAGAAACGAGCAGTACTTC. Together with reference TRBV19 and TRBJ2-7, the CDR3 gives the full variable domain: DGGITQSPKYLFRKEGQNVTLSCEQNLNHDAMYWYRQDPGQGLRLIYYSQIVNDFQKGDIAEGYSVSREKKESFPLTVTSAQKNPTAFYLCASSIGTRNEQYFGPGTRLTVT.

The chain has TRBV5-1 and TRBJ1-6; perhaps TRBD1 as D (6 bases). CDR1 is SGHRS and CDR2 is YFSETQ in the germline V gene. V dropped 0 bases and J dropped 7 bases, with 11 bases sitting between them. CDR3 size: 15 residues. The CDR3 DNA sequence: TGCGCCAGCAGCTTGGTCAGGGGAGGGAATTCACCCCTCCACTTT. It codes for CASSLVRGGNSPLHF.

This chain connects TRBV2 to TRBJ2-7; TRBD2 might be the D (5 bases). With 7 bases removed from V and 3 bases from J, the gap between germline ends came to 10 bases. CDR1 is SNHLY, CDR2 FYNNEI, per germline. This CDR3 comprises 12 residues. In DNA, the CDR3 is TGTGCCAGCACGGGGAAAATCTACGAGCAGTACTTC. Its protein product is CASTGKIYEQYF.

This rearrangement joins TRBV5-6 to TRBJ1-1; TRBD1 matches at 7 bases. The germline gives CDR1 SGHDT, CDR2 YYEEEE. V lost 5 bases, J lost 2 bases, and 9 bases stayed unmatched. This CDR3 contains 15 residues. The CDR3 is CASSYTGARNTEAFF. CDR3 bases: TGTGCCAGCAGTTACACAGGGGCTAGAAACACTGAAGCTTTCTTT.

J is TRBJ1-5 and V is TRBV7-8; 9 positions match TRBD1. V was clipped by 5 bases and J by 7 bases; unmatched bases: 15. CDR3 length equals 17 residues. From germline, CDR1 is SGHVS and CDR2 FQNEAQ. The CDR3 sequence is CASSLGWTGVERQPQHF. The DNA for the CDR3 is TGTGCCAGCAGCCTAGGGTGGACAGGGGTAGAGAGACAGCCCCAGCATTTT.

The rearrangement links TRBV18 to TRBJ1-5, with D unclear. The CDR3 length is 14 residues. The V gene lost 3 bases and the J gene lost 6 bases, with 12 bases spanning the gap. Germline values: CDR1 KGHSH, CDR2 LQKENI. This CDR3 reads CASSPAPGGQPQHF. For the CDR3, the DNA is TGTGCCAGCTCACCCGCCCCCGGAGGTCAGCCCCAGCATTTT.